Listed here are 23 T cell receptor beta chains from one sample, sequenced in a study of cytotoxic CD8 clonotypes in ibrutinib-treated CLL. Clones were sequenced by immunoSEQ multiplex PCR, and TCRdb holds only the in-frame ones, with some missing. Here the sample spans roughly 160,000 clones, approximately 80% being singletons. The starting material was PBMCs, obtained after 24 months of ibrutinib treatment. The receptors were sampled from a human donor with chronic lymphocytic leukemia.

The chain couples TRBV29-1 to TRBJ2-3; weak D call: TRBD2 (6 bases). Per the germline V gene, CDR1 is SQVTM and CDR2 is ANQGSEA. This CDR3 has 13 residues. Between the trimmed V and J ends, which lost 4 bases and 4 bases, there was a span of 12 bases. The CDR3 nucleotides are TGCAGCGTTGGCTGGGGGAGGTCAGATACGCAGTATTTT. This codes for CSVGWGRSDTQYF.

V gene TRBV27 combines with J gene TRBJ1-5; D is perhaps TRBD1 (6 bases). Between the trimmed V and J ends, which lost 5 bases and 4 bases, there was a span of 15 bases. This CDR3 has 15 amino acids. The germline V gene has CDR1 MNHEY and CDR2 SMNVEV (reference sequence). The CDR3 region is CASSPKGGRNQPQHF. CDR3 sequence (DNA): TGTGCCAGCAGTCCCAAGGGGGGCCGAAATCAGCCCCAGCATTTT.

The rearrangement links TRBV11-3 to TRBJ2-1, with D possibly being TRBD2 (5 bases). V was trimmed by 8 bases and J by 0 bases, leaving 8 bases between them. The germline CDR1 and CDR2 sequences are SGHNT and YENEEA. The CDR3 sequence is 13 residues long. The CDR3 sequence is CASAAGSYNEQFF. CDR3 DNA sequence: TGTGCCAGCGCTGCGGGCTCCTACAATGAGCAGTTCTTC.

The chain is built from TRBV30 and TRBJ2-2; 7 nucleotides line up with TRBD2. The CDR3 runs to 14 residues. V was clipped by 4 bases and J by 4 bases; unmatched bases: 6. The germline V gene encodes CDR1 GTSNPN and CDR2 SVGIG (reference sequence). The CDR3 DNA follows: TGTGCCTGGAACAAAGGGAGGGGCACCGGGGAGCTGTTTTTT. Protein product: CAWNKGRGTGELFF.

The chain is built from TRBV5-1 and TRBJ1-1; D gene ambiguous. This CDR3 contains 14 residues. Germline CDR1 is SGHRS and CDR2 is YFSETQ. The V end was cut by 1 base, the J end by 1 base, with 8 bases between. CDR3 protein: CASSLSPPNTEAFF. The CDR3 bases are TGCGCCAGCAGCTTGAGCCCGCCGAACACTGAAGCTTTCTTT.

There are many counts of this clone. This rearrangement joins TRBV30 to TRBJ1-1, with D possibly matching TRBD1 (6 bases). The CDR3 consists of 15 residues. The germline gives CDR1 GTSNPN, CDR2 SVGIG (reference sequence). The germline V and J ends were trimmed by 8 bases and 3 bases, with 22 bases remaining between them. In DNA, the CDR3 is TGTGCCCGCAGGGGTTCGGGCTATGAGGACACTGAAGCTTTCTTT. Residues: CARRGSGYEDTEAFF.

The rearrangement links TRBV28 to TRBJ1-1, with D hard to call. Germline-derived CDR1 and CDR2 are MDHEN and SYDVKM. CDR3 length: 14 amino acids. The V and J ends lost 2 bases and 3 bases respectively, with 10 bases between them. The CDR3 DNA reads as TGTGCCAGCAGTTTACAAACAGCTCACACTGAAGCTTTCTTT. Protein: CASSLQTAHTEAFF.

This chain connects TRBV7-9 to TRBJ1-2; 9 bases agree with TRBD1. This CDR3 region has 15 residues. Germline CDR1 SEHNR, CDR2 FQNEAQ (reference sequence). After removal of 5 bases from V and 3 bases from J, the junction contained 7 bases not matched to a gene. The CDR3 bases are TGTGCCAGCAGCCCCGGACAGGGGCTCGACTATGGCTACACCTTC. Its translation is CASSPGQGLDYGYTF.

The chain has TRBV9 and TRBJ2-7; D ambiguous. CDR1 is SGDLS and CDR2 is YYNGEE in the germline V gene. V lost 0 bases, J lost 6 bases, and 13 bases lay in between. The CDR3 is 14 amino acids. The CDR3 DNA sequence: TGTGCCAGCAGCGTAGAGGCGCTAGTCGGCGAGCAGTACTTC. Translating gives CASSVEALVGEQYF.

The chain uses TRBV18 and TRBJ1-5, with a weak D call TRBD1 (5 bases). Trimming stripped 2 bases from V and 2 bases from J, with 13 bases between. Germline loops: CDR1 KGHSH, CDR2 LQKENI. The CDR3 spans 16 residues. CDR3 in amino acids: CASSPVGVIGNQPQHF. The CDR3 DNA sequence: TGTGCCAGCTCACCAGTGGGGGTTATTGGCAATCAGCCCCAGCATTTT.

The chain has TRBV27 and TRBJ2-6; 7 bases agree with TRBD2. The trim removed 4 bases at V and 0 bases at J, leaving 9 bases unmatched. There are 18 residues in the CDR3. Germline CDR1 reads MNHEY; CDR2 reads SMNVEV (reference sequence). The CDR3 reads CASSWFASGDSGANVLTF. For the CDR3, the DNA is TGTGCCAGCAGTTGGTTCGCTAGCGGCGACTCTGGGGCCAACGTCCTGACTTTC.

V gene TRBV18 combines with J gene TRBJ1-1; TRBD1 is a possible D gene (6 bases). In germline, CDR1 is KGHSH, CDR2 LQKENI. The CDR3 loop spans 12 amino acids. Trimming took off 2 bases at V and 9 bases at J, with 10 bases between the two ends. The CDR3 loop reads CASSPGQTKAFF. The CDR3 region has the DNA TGTGCCAGCTCACCAGGACAGACTAAAGCTTTCTTT.

In DNA, the CDR3 is TGCGCCAGCAGCTTGGGCGGGACTAGCGGGCAAGAGACCCAGTACTTC. Translating it yields CASSLGGTSGQETQYF. The genes are TRBV5-1 and TRBJ2-5, with 12 bases identical to TRBD2. Trimming at V came to 0 bases and at J to 2 bases, leaving 2 bases not matched to a gene. The CDR3 loop spans 16 amino acids. The germline V gene encodes CDR1 SGHRS and CDR2 YFSETQ.

This chain's CDR3 is CATSKDSLAYEQYF. The CDR3 DNA reads TGTGCCACCAGCAAGGACAGCCTCGCCTACGAGCAGTACTTC. This chain uses TRBV15 with TRBJ2-7, with a possible D match to TRBD1 (6 bases). The germline V and J ends were trimmed by 4 bases and 2 bases, with 12 bases remaining between them. The V gene's germline CDR1 is LNHNV and CDR2 YYDKDF (reference sequence). There are 14 residues in the CDR3.

This clone was detected a few times. The chain employs TRBV14 and TRBJ2-7; TRBD1 might be the D (6 bases). The CDR3 covers 14 residues. Germline V gene lookup returns CDR1 SGHDN and CDR2 FVKESK. Deletions cut 2 bases from V and 4 bases from J, with 12 bases between. CDR3 sequence: CASSQRTDLYEQYF. CDR3 in DNA: TGTGCCAGCAGCCAAAGGACAGATCTTTACGAGCAGTACTTC.

This rearrangement joins TRBV7-3 to TRBJ2-7; 15 bases are shared with TRBD2. After removal of 2 bases from V and 9 bases from J, the junction contained 2 bases not matched to a gene. The germline V gene has CDR1 SGHTA and CDR2 FQGTGA. The CDR3 runs to 14 residues. The CDR3 bases are TGTGCCAGCAGCTTAGGACTAGCGGGAGGGCCGCAGTACTTC. Its translation is CASSLGLAGGPQYF.

This chain uses TRBV6-1 with TRBJ1-2; D may be TRBD1 (6 bases). The CDR3 has 13 residues. The V gene lost 4 bases and the J gene lost 14 bases, with 20 bases spanning the gap. Germline values: CDR1 MNHNS, CDR2 SASEGT. The CDR3 reads CASSGPGHLTLTF. In DNA, the CDR3 is TGTGCCAGCAGTGGACCGGGACATCTGACTTTAACCTTC.

The chain links TRBV5-1 to TRBJ1-2; possibly TRBD1 for D (5 bases). V was clipped by 3 bases and J by 4 bases, with 16 bases between them. The CDR3 runs to 15 residues. Germline-derived CDR1 and CDR2 are SGHRS and YFSETQ. CDR3 in amino acids: CASSSGGTISYGYTF. The CDR3 DNA reads as TGCGCCAGCAGCTCGGGGGGGACGATTTCCTATGGCTACACCTTC. Using reference TRBV5-1 and TRBJ1-2 for the parts outside the CDR3, the full variable domain is KAGVTQTPRYLIKTRGQQVTLSCSPISGHRSVSWYQQTPGQGLQFLFEYFSETQRNKGNFPGRFSGRQFSNSRSEMNVSTLELGDSALYLCASSSGGTISYGYTFGSGTRLTVV.

This chain links TRBV7-2 with TRBJ1-2; D call uncertain. The CDR3 loop spans 12 amino acids. Germline assignment: CDR1 SGHTA and CDR2 FQGNSA. Between the trimmed V and J ends, which lost 5 bases and 8 bases, there was a span of 12 bases. In DNA, the CDR3 is TGTGCCAGCAGCCCCTATGGGCGCGGCTACACCTTC. Translating it yields CASSPYGRGYTF. Variable domain in full (rest from reference TRBV7-2 and TRBJ1-2): GAGVSQSPSNKVTEKGKDVELRCDPISGHTALYWYRQSLGQGLEFLIYFQGNSAPDKSGLPSDRFSAERTGGSVSTLTIQRTQQEDSAVYLCASSPYGRGYTFGSGTRLTVV.

The chain recombines TRBV20-1 with TRBJ1-1; D not resolved. The CDR3 extends over 11 amino acids. Germline CDR1 reads DFQATT; CDR2 reads SNEGSKA (reference sequence). Trimming took 2 bases from V and 7 from J, leaving 8 bases between them. CDR3 amino acids: CSARRQLEAFF. For the CDR3, the DNA is TGCAGTGCTAGACGCCAGCTTGAAGCTTTCTTT.

The V call is TRBV19, the J call TRBJ2-1; no clear D. Germline CDR1 and CDR2: LNHDA and SQIVND (reference sequence). V was pared by 3 bases and J by 7 bases, with 19 bases between. The CDR3 has 16 residues. DNA for the CDR3: TGTGCCAGTAGTATCCCCCGGGCGGTAATCGGGAATGAGCAGTTCTTC. Translated: CASSIPRAVIGNEQFF.

The count of this clone is one. The rearrangement joins TRBV9 to TRBJ1-5; D is unclear. CDR1 and CDR2 (germline): SGDLS, YYNGEE. V was pared by 3 bases and J by 0 bases, with 4 bases between. The CDR3 is made up of 13 amino acids. The CDR3 protein is CASSGYSNQPQHF. The CDR3 coding sequence is TGTGCCAGCAGCGGGTATAGCAATCAGCCCCAGCATTTT.

The chain is built from TRBV30 and TRBJ1-1; D gene ambiguous. CDR3 length: 16 residues. V lost 0 bases to trimming and J lost 2 bases, with 16 bases between them. CDR1 and CDR2 from the germline V gene are GTSNPN and SVGIG (reference sequence). CDR3 sequence reads: CAWSVIWRRFNTEAFF. In nucleotides, the CDR3 is TGTGCCTGGAGTGTAATTTGGCGCCGATTCAACACTGAAGCTTTCTTT.